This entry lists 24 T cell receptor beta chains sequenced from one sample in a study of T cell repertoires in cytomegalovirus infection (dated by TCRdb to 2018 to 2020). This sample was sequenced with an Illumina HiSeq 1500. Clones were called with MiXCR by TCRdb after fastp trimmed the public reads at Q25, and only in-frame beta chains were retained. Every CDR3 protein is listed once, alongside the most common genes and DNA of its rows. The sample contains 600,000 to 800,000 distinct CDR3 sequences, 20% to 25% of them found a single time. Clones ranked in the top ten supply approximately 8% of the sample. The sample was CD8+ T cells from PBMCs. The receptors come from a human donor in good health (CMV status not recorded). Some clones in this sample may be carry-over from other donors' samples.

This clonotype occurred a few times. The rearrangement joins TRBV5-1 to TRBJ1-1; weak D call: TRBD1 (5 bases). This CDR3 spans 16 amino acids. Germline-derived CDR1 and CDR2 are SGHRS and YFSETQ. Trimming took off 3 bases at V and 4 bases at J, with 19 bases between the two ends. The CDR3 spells CASSSYGGSGVTEAFF. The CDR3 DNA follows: TGCGCCAGCAGCTCGTACGGGGGAAGCGGAGTCACTGAAGCTTTCTTT. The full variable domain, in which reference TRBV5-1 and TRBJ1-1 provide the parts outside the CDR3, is KAGVTQTPRYLIKTRGQQVTLSCSPISGHRSVSWYQQTPGQGLQFLFEYFSETQRNKGNFPGRFSGRQFSNSRSEMNVSTLELGDSALYLCASSSYGGSGVTEAFFGQGTRLTVV.

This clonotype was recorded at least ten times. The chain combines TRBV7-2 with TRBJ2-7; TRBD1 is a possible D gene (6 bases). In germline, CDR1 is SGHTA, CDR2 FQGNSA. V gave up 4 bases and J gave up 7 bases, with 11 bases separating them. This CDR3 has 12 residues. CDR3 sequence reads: CASSSGVQEQYV. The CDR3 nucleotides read TGTGCCAGCAGCTCAGGGGTCCAGGAGCAGTACGTC.

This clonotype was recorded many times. CDR3 bases: TGTGCTTCAGGGCAGGGATCCTTGAACACTGAAGCTTTCTTT. It encodes CASGQGSLNTEAFF. The V gene is TRBV12-3 or TRBV12-4, the J gene TRBJ1-1; D may be TRBD1 (5 bases). This CDR3 is built from 14 residues.

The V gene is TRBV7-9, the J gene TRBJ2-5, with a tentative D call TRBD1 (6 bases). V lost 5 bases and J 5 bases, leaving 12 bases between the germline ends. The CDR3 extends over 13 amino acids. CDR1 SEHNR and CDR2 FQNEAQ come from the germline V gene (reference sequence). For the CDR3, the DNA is TGTGCCAGCAGCCCAGGGGCAGGGGAGACCCAGTACTTC. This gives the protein CASSPGAGETQYF. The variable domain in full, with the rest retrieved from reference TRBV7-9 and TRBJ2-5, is DTGVSQNPRHKITKRGQNVTFRCDPISEHNRLYWYRQTLGQGPEFLTYFQNEAQLEKSRLLSDRFSAERPKGSFSTLEIQRTEQGDSAMYLCASSPGAGETQYFGPGTRLLVL.

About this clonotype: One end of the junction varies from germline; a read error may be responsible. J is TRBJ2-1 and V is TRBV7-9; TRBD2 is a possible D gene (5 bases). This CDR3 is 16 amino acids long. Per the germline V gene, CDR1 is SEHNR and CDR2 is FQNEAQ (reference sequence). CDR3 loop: CVSTSLDRGSYNEQFF. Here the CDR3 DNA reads TGTGTCAGCACCAGCCTAGATCGGGGTTCCTACAATGAGCAGTTCTTC.

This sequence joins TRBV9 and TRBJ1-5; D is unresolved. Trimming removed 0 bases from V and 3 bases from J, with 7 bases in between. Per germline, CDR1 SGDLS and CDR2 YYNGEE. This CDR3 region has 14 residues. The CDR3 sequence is CASSVGTYNQPQHF. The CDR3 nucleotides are TGTGCCAGCAGCGTAGGGACTTACAATCAGCCCCAGCATTTT. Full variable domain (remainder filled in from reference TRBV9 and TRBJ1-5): DSGVTQTPKHLITATGQRVTLRCSPRSGDLSVYWYQQSLDQGLQFLIQYYNGEERAKGNILERFSAQQFPDLHSELNLSSLELGDSALYFCASSVGTYNQPQHFGDGTRLSIL.

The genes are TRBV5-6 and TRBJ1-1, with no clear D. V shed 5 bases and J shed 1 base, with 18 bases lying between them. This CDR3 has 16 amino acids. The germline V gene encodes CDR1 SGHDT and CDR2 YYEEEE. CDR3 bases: TGTGCCAGCAGATCAGAGGGAGGATATAAGAACACTGAAGCTTTCTTT. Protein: CASRSEGGYKNTEAFF.

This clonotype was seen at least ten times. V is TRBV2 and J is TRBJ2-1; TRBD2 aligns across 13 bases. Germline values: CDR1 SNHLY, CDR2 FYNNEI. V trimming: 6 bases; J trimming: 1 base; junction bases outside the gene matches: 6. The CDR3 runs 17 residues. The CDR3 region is CASRGTSGVRSYNEQFF. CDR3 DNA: TGTGCCAGCAGAGGGACTAGCGGGGTCAGGTCCTACAATGAGCAGTTCTTC.

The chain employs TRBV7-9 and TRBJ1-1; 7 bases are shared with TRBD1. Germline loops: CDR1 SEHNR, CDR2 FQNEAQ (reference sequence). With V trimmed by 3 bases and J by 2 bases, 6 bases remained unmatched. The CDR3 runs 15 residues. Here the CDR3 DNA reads TGTGCCAGCAGCTTGGCCTCAGGGGGAAACACTGAAGCTTTCTTT. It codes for CASSLASGGNTEAFF.

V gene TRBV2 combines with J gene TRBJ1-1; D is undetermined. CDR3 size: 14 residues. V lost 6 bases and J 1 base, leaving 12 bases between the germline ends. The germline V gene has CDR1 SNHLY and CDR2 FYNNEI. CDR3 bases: TGTGCCAGCAGAAGCCTTCATACGAACACTGAAGCTTTCTTT. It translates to CASRSLHTNTEAFF. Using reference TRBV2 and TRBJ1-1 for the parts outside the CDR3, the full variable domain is EPEVTQTPSHQVTQMGQEVILRCVPISNHLYFYWYRQILGQKVEFLVSFYNNEISEKSEIFDDQFSVERPDGSNFTLKIRSTKLEDSAMYFCASRSLHTNTEAFFGQGTRLTVV.

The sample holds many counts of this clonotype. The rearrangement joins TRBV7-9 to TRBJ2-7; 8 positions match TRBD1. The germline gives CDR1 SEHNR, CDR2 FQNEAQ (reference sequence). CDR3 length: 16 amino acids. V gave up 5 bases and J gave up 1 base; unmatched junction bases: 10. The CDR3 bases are TGTGCCAGCAGCCCAGGAGGGACAGGTCCTTCCTACGAGCAGTACTTC. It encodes CASSPGGTGPSYEQYF.

The CDR3 is CASSLVGAPGELFF. CDR3 DNA: TGTGCCAGCAGCTTAGTTGGGGCCCCCGGGGAGCTGTTTTTT. This chain connects TRBV7-8 to TRBJ2-2, with D tentatively TRBD1 (5 bases). The germline gives CDR1 SGHVS, CDR2 FQNEAQ. There are 14 residues in the CDR3. V shed 1 base and J shed 6 bases, with 9 bases lying between them.

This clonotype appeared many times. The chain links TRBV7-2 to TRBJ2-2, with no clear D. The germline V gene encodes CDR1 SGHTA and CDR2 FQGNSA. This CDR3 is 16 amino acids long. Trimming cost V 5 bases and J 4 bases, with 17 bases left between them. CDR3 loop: CASSLMAAVGTGELFF. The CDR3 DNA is TGTGCCAGCAGCCTTATGGCGGCGGTGGGCACCGGGGAGCTGTTTTTT.

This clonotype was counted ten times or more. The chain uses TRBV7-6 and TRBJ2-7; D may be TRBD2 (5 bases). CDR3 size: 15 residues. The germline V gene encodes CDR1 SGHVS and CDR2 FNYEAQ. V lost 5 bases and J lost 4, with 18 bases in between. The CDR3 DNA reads TGTGCCAGCAGCGAGACTACTTCTGTCGCGTACGAGCAGTACTTC. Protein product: CASSETTSVAYEQYF.

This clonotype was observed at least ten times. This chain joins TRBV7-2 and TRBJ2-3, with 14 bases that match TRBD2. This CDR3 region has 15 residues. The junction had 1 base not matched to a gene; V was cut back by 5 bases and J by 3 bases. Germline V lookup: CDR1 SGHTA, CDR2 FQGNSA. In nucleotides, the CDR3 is TGTGCCAGCAGCAGGACTAGCGGGGGGACAGATACGCAGTATTTT. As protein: CASSRTSGGTDTQYF. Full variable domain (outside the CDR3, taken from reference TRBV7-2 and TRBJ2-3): GAGVSQSPSNKVTEKGKDVELRCDPISGHTALYWYRQSLGQGLEFLIYFQGNSAPDKSGLPSDRFSAERTGGSVSTLTIQRTQQEDSAVYLCASSRTSGGTDTQYFGPGTRLTVL.

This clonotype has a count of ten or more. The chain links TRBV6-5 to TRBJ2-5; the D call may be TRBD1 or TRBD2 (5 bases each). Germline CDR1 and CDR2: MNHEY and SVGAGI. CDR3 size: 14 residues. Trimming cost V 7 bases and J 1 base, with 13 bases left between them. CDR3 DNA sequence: TGTGCCAGCACTACGGGACGGTTCCAAGAGACCCAGTACTTC. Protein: CASTTGRFQETQYF.

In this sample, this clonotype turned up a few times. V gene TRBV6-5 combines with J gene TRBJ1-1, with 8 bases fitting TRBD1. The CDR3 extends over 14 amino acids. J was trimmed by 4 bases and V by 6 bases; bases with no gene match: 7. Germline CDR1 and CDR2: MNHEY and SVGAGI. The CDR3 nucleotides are TGTGCCAGCAGCGCCGACAGGGGCTTCACTGAAGCTTTCTTT. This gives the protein CASSADRGFTEAFF.

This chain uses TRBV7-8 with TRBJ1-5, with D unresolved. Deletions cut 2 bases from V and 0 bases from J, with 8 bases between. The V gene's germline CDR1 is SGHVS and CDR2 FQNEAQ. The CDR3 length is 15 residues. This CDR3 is CASSLMGNSNQPQHF. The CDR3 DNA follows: TGTGCCAGCAGCTTAATGGGCAATAGCAATCAGCCCCAGCATTTT. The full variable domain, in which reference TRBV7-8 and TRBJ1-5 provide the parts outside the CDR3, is GAGVSQSPRYKVAKRGQDVALRCDPISGHVSLFWYQQALGQGPEFLTYFQNEAQLDKSGLPSDRFFAERPEGSVSTLKIQRTQQEDSAVYLCASSLMGNSNQPQHFGDGTRLSIL.

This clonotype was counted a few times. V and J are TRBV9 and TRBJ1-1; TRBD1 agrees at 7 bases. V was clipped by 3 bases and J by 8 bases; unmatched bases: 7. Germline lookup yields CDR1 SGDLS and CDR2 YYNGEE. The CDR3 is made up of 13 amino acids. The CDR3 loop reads CASSAQQGREAFF. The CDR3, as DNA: TGTGCCAGCAGCGCCCAACAGGGGAGGGAAGCTTTCTTT. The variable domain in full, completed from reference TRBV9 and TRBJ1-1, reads DSGVTQTPKHLITATGQRVTLRCSPRSGDLSVYWYQQSLDQGLQFLIQYYNGEERAKGNILERFSAQQFPDLHSELNLSSLELGDSALYFCASSAQQGREAFFGQGTRLTVV.

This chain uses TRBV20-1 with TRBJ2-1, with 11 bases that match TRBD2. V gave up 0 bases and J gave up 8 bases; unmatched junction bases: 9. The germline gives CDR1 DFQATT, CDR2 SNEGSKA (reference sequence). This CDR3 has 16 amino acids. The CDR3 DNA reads TGCAGTGCTAGAGATCGGGCTAGCGGGGGGCTCCATGAGCAGTTCTTC. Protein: CSARDRASGGLHEQFF.

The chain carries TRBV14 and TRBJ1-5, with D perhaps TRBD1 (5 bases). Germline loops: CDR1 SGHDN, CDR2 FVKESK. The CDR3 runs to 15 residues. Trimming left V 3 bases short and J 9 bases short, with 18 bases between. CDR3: CASSQLDSGMRPQHF. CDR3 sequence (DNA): TGTGCCAGCAGCCAGTTAGACAGTGGGATGAGGCCCCAGCATTTT. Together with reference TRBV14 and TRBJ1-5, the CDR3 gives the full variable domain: EAGVTQFPSHSVIEKGQTVTLRCDPISGHDNLYWYRRVMGKEIKFLLHFVKESKQDESGMPNNRFLAERTGGTYSTLKVQPAELEDSGVYFCASSQLDSGMRPQHFGDGTRLSIL.

CDR3: CASSQRRDTVEAFF. The CDR3 DNA is TGTGCCAGCAGCCAGAGGCGGGACACCGTTGAAGCTTTCTTT. This chain joins TRBV13 and TRBJ1-1; tentatively, D is TRBD1 (6 bases). Germline CDR1 reads PRHDT; CDR2 reads FYEKMQ (reference sequence). This CDR3 spans 14 amino acids. Deletions cut 5 bases from V and 7 bases from J, with 17 bases between.

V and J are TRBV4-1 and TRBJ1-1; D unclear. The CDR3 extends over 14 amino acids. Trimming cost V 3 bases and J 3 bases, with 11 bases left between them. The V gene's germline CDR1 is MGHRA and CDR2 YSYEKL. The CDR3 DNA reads TGCGCCAGCAGCCACGACCCGGGTGACACTGAAGCTTTCTTT. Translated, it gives CASSHDPGDTEAFF.

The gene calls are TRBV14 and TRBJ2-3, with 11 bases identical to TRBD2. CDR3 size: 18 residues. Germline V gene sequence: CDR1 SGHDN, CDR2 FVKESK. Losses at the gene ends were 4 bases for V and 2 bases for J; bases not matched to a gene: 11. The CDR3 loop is CASSRNTLAGGPTDTQYF. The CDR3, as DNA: TGTGCCAGCAGCCGAAATACTCTAGCGGGGGGACCCACAGATACGCAGTATTTT.